These T cell receptor beta chains were read from a single sample in a study of Ad26.COV2.S vaccination and SARS-CoV-2 variants. Assay used: immunoSEQ multiplex PCR; TCRdb lists only in-frame clones, some missing. The sample includes about 240,000 clones, around nine tenths of them seen just once. The source material was peripheral blood, sampled in a trial of Ad26.COV2.S vaccine versus placebo. The source is a person aged 18-60 years who received the Ad26.COV2.S COVID-19 vaccine or a placebo. Both conserved end residues are part of each CDR3. A D gene is named only where the DNA matches it firmly. Expanded clones are given a class, and other clones once, few, many or no size at all.

v_call	j_call	clone_size	d_call	cdr3_nt	cdr3_aa
TRBV7-9	TRBJ1-4	.	.	TGTGCCAGCAGCCCGGGGGTAAGTGAAAAACTGTTTTTT	CASSPGVSEKLFF
TRBV4-3	TRBJ2-7	.	.	TGCGCCAGCAGCCGAGAAAGGGACGGCGAGCAGTACTTC	CASSRERDGEQYF
TRBV7-2	TRBJ2-2	.	TRBD2	TGTGCCAGCAGGGGGACTAGCGGGAAGACCGGGGAGCTGTTTTTT	CASRGTSGKTGELFF
TRBV5-4	TRBJ2-2	.	.	TGTGCCAGCAGCTTGGGGGGGAGAGAAACCGGGGAGCTGTTTTTT	CASSLGGRETGELFF
TRBV6-4	TRBJ2-7	.	TRBD2	TGTGCCAGCAGCCCTCTAGCGGGACCCTACGAGCAGTACTTC	CASSPLAGPYEQYF
TRBV19	TRBJ2-7	.	.	TGTGCCACTCACGAACGGGTCCCCCCCTACGAGCAGTACTTC	CATHERVPPYEQYF
TRBV28	TRBJ1-5	.	.	TGTGCCAGCAGCGAGAGGGTCCTTACCCAGCATTTT	CASSERVLTQHF
TRBV5-1	TRBJ2-7	.	.	TGCGCCAGCACCCAGGGTTACGAGCAGTACTTC	CASTQGYEQYF
TRBV7-2	TRBJ2-2	.	.	TGTGCCAGCAGCTTATTCAACACCGGGGAGCTGTTTTTT	CASSLFNTGELFF
TRBV6-1	TRBJ1-6	.	.	TGTGCCAGCAGTGACCCCTCCTTGGGAGGGTTCAGTTCACCCCTCCACTTT	CASSDPSLGGFSSPLHF
TRBV7-9	TRBJ1-5	.	TRBD1	TGTGCCAGCAGCTCGTTCACGGTAGGGACAGGGTATAGTCAGCCCCAGCATTTT	CASSSFTVGTGYSQPQHF
TRBV6-6	TRBJ1-5	.	TRBD1	TGTGCCAGCAGTTACTCCGGGGGGACAGGGAATCAGCCCCAGCATTTT	CASSYSGGTGNQPQHF
TRBV6-5	TRBJ2-3	few	TRBD2	TGTGCCAGCAGTTACACAACTAGCGGGAAGACAGATACGCAGTATTTT	CASSYTTSGKTDTQYF
TRBV7-9	TRBJ1-1	once	.	TGTGCCAGCAGCCCCGGATTTAAGGCTTTCTTT	CASSPGFKAFF
TRBV5-1	TRBJ1-1	.	.	TGCGCCAGCAGCTCCGGGACATTAACGCTCACTGAAGCTTTCTTT	CASSSGTLTLTEAFF
TRBV6-5	TRBJ1-5	.	TRBD1	TGTGCCAGCAGTTACTCGCAGGGGGCGGGTCAGCCCCAGCATTTT	CASSYSQGAGQPQHF
TRBV6-2/TRBV6-3	TRBJ2-1	.	.	TGTGCCAGCAGTTACCCCATCTTCTTGGCGGGGTCGTCCTACAATGAGCAGTTCTTC	CASSYPIFLAGSSYNEQFF
TRBV5-4	TRBJ2-3	.	TRBD2	TGTGCCAGCAGCTCGACTAGCGGGTTCACAGATACGCAGTATTTT	CASSSTSGFTDTQYF
TRBV9	TRBJ2-3	.	TRBD1	TGTGCCAGCAGCCCTCGACAGGGGATCACAGATACGCAGTATTTT	CASSPRQGITDTQYF
TRBV24-1	TRBJ2-2	once	.	TGTGCCACCAGTGAAAGCCGGGTTACAAACACCGGGGAGCTGTTTTTT	CATSESRVTNTGELFF
TRBV27	TRBJ2-1	.	TRBD2	TGTGCCAGCAGTTTAGGTGGGAGGGCAGACTCCTACAATGAGCAGTTCTTC	CASSLGGRADSYNEQFF
TRBV6-2/TRBV6-3	TRBJ2-3	.	.	TGTGCCAGCAGCCTTAGCAGGGGGGCAGATACGCAGTATTTT	CASSLSRGADTQYF
TRBV15	TRBJ2-7	.	.	TGTGCCACCAGCAAGCTGCAGGGAGCCTACGAGCAGTACTTC	CATSKLQGAYEQYF
TRBV5-6	TRBJ2-3	.	TRBD2	TGTGCAGCCGGACTAGCGGGGGGAGATACGCAGTATTTT	CAAGLAGGDTQYF
TRBV19	TRBJ2-3	.	.	TGTGCCAGTAGTATAGCCGTAGCATCGGGACCTACGCAGTATTTT	CASSIAVASGPTQYF
TRBV6-2/TRBV6-3	TRBJ1-5	medium-sized	.	TGTGCCAGCAGTCAAAGGGGGGGTAATCAGCCCCAGCATTTT	CASSQRGGNQPQHF
TRBV5-6	TRBJ2-6	.	.	TGTGCCAGCAGCCTCGGGGACTTAGAATTCTCTGGGGCCAACGTCCTGACTTTC	CASSLGDLEFSGANVLTF
TRBV7-6	TRBJ2-1	.	TRBD2	TGTGCCAGCAGCTTCCCTCCCTTGACTAGCGGGACTAACAATGAGCAGTTCTTC	CASSFPPLTSGTNNEQFF
TRBV18	TRBJ1-3	few	.	TGTGCCAGCTCACCACGGACGGACGCCCTGGGAAACACCATATATTTT	CASSPRTDALGNTIYF
TRBV10-3	TRBJ1-1	.	TRBD1	TGTGCCATCGGGCAGGGGGCCCTTGAGGCTGAAGCTTTCTTT	CAIGQGALEAEAFF
TRBV28	TRBJ2-7	.	.	TGTGCCAGCAGTTTGGGACTCTACGAGCAGTACTTC	CASSLGLYEQYF
TRBV30	TRBJ1-1	.	.	TGTGCCTGGAGCCCCCAGGGAGGAACTGAAGCTTTCTTT	CAWSPQGGTEAFF
TRBV29-1	TRBJ1-6	.	.	TGCAGCGTACAGGACTCCTATAATTCACCCCTCCACTTT	CSVQDSYNSPLHF
TRBV7-2	TRBJ2-2	.	.	TGTGCCAGCAGCTTAGGCCCCGGGGACACGGGCGGGACCGGGGAGCTGTTTTTT	CASSLGPGDTGGTGELFF
TRBV9	TRBJ2-5	.	TRBD2	TGTGCCAGCAGCGTTGGACTAGCGGGGGGAGAGACCCAGTACTTC	CASSVGLAGGETQYF